The entry below describes one TCR beta chain. Its antigen is as yet unknown. The record originates from a study of PD-L1 blockade in urothelial cancer. Study-level background: At 3 weeks (second dose) and 6 weeks after starting treatment, blood was analyzed. Blood-derived samples held a median around 140,000 T cells. General study findings and limits: Clones that were tumor-associated expanded more in the blood of durable-benefit patients at 3 weeks. Below-median pretreatment blood TCR clonality was a predictor of better survival.

The CDR3 extends over 15 amino acids. CDR1 is SGHNT and CDR2 is YENEEA in the germline V gene. V was pared by 4 bases and J by 6 bases, with 7 bases of the junction left unmatched. Generated by immunoSEQ multiplex PCR, the TCRdb table keeps only in-frame clones and is missing some. The data show around 30,000 clones, 65% to 90% seen once. The sequencing used PBMCs, collected around atezolizumab (anti-PD-L1) treatment. The J gene is TRBJ2-1, the V gene TRBV11-3; 9 bases align to TRBD1. The clonotype comes from a man over 45 with urothelial cancer. CDR3 in amino acids: CASSSRQGGGNEQFF. The CDR3 DNA reads as TGTGCCAGCAGCTCCCGACAGGGGGGGGGCAATGAGCAGTTCTTC.